This T cell receptor beta chain was sequenced for a study of shared clonotypes between healthy human individuals. Germline CDR1 reads GTSNPN; CDR2 reads SVGIG (reference sequence). The V gene lost 2 bases and the J gene lost 1 base, with 2 bases spanning the gap. The CDR3 has 11 residues. This clone showed up just a few times. At deep level, the assay was performed. Sequencing used immunoSEQ multiplex PCR; TCRdb keeps in-frame clones, though not all of them. The data contain some 470,000 clones, approximately 80% of them singletons. Sample: PBMCs. The TCR comes from a woman in her thirties or forties in good health. Some clones in this sample may be carry-over from other donors' samples. V is TRBV30 and J is TRBJ1-1; D is unresolved. This chain's CDR3 is CAWSWNTEAFF. The CDR3 nucleotides read TGTGCCTGGAGTTGGAACACTGAAGCTTTCTTT.